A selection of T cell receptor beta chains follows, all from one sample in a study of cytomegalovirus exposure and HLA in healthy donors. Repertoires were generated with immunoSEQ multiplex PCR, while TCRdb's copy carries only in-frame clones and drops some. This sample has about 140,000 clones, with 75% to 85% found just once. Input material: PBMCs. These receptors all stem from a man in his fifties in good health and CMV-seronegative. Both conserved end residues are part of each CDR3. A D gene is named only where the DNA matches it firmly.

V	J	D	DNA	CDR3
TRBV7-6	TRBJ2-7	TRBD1	TGTGCCAGCAGTCCCGGGACAGTGTCTTCCGAGCAGTACTTC	CASSPGTVSSEQYF
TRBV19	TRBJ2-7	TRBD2	TGTGCCAGTAGTCGGGATAGCGGGAGTTACGAGCAGTACTTC	CASSRDSGSYEQYF
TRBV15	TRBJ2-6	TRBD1	TGTGCCACCAGCTCCCTGGACAGGACCTCTGGGGCCAACGTCCTGACTTTC	CATSSLDRTSGANVLTF
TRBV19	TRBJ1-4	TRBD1	TGTGCCAGTAGGTCAGGGGGTGACCTTAAAACAACTAATGAAAAACTGTTTTTT	CASRSGGDLKTTNEKLFF
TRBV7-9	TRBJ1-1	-	TGTTCCGGGCACAGGGTTCTGGGTGAAGCTTTCTTT	CSGHRVLGEAFF
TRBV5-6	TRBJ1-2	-	TGTGCCAGCAGCCCTGAGTTTACAGTTAACTATGGCTACACCTTC	CASSPEFTVNYGYTF
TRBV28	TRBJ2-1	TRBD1	TGTGCCAGCAGTTTTCCCACGAGACAGGGCTACAATGAGCAGTTCTTC	CASSFPTRQGYNEQFF
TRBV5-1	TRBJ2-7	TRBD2	TGCGCCAGCAGCTCCCCGACTAGCGGGGGGGGTATATACGAGCAGTACTTC	CASSSPTSGGGIYEQYF
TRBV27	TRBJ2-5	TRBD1	TGTGCCAGCACCCCGTCAAGGGGGCGGGAGACCCAGTACTTC	CASTPSRGRETQYF
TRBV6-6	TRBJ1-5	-	TGTGCCAGCAATTCACAGGGAGCCGGCAATCAGCCCCAGCATTTT	CASNSQGAGNQPQHF
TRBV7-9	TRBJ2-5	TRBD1	TGTGCCAGCAGCTTAGCGGGACAGGGGAGGGGGAAGGAGACCCAGTACTTC	CASSLAGQGRGKETQYF
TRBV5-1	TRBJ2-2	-	TGCGCCAGCAGCCCACAGAAAAGCACGAACACCGGGGAGCTGTTTTTT	CASSPQKSTNTGELFF